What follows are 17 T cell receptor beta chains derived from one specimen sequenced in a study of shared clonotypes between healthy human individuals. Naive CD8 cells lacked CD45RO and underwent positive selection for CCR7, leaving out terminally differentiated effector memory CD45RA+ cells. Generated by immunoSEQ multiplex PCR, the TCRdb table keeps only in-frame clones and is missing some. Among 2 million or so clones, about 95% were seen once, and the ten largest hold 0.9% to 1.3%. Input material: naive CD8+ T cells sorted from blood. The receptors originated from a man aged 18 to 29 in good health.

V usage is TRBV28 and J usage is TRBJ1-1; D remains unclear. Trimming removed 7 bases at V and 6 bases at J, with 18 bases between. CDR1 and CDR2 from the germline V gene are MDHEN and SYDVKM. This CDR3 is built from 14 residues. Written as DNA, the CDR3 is TGTGCCAGCAAATCCCCCCCTGGTACAGCTGAAGCTTTCTTT. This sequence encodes CASKSPPGTAEAFF.

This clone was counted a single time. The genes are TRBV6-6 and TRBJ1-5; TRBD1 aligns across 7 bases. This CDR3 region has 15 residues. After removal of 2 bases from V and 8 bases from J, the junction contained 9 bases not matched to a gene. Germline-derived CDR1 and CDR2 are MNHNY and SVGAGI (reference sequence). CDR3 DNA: TGTGCCAGCAGTTACCCAAATACAGGGGAAGAGCCCCAGCATTTT. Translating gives CASSYPNTGEEPQHF.

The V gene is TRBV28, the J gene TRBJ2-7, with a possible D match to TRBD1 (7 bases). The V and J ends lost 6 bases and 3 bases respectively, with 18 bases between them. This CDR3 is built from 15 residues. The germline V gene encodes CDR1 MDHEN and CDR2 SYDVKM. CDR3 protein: CASSTLRGDSYEQYF. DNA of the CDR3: TGTGCCAGCAGCACCTTGCGCGGGGACAGCTACGAGCAGTACTTC.

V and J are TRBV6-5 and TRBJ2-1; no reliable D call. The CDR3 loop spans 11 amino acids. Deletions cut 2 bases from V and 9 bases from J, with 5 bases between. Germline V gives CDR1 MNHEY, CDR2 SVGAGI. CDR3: CASSYEREQFF. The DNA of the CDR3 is TGTGCCAGCAGTTACGAGCGTGAGCAGTTCTTC.

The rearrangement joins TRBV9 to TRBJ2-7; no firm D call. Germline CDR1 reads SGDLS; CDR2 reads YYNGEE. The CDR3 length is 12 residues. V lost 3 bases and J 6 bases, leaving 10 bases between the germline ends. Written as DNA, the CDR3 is TGTGCCAGCAGCGACCTGGGGTTCGAGCAGTACTTC. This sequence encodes CASSDLGFEQYF.

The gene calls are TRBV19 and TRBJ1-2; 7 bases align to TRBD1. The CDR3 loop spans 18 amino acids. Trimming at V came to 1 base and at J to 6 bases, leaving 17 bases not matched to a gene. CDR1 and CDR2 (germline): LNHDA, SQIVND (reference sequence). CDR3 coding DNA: TGTGCCAGTAGTATAGGATACGGGACAGCGCGCGGGAGCGATGGCTACACCTTC. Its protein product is CASSIGYGTARGSDGYTF. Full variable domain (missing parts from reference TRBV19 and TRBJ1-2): DGGITQSPKYLFRKEGQNVTLSCEQNLNHDAMYWYRQDPGQGLRLIYYSQIVNDFQKGDIAEGYSVSREKKESFPLTVTSAQKNPTAFYLCASSIGYGTARGSDGYTFGSGTRLTVV.

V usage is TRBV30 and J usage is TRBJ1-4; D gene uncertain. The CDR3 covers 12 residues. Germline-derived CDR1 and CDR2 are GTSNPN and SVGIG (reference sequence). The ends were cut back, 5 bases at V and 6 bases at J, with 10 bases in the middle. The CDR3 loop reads CAWASEDEKLFF. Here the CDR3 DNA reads TGTGCCTGGGCGAGTGAAGATGAAAAACTGTTTTTT.

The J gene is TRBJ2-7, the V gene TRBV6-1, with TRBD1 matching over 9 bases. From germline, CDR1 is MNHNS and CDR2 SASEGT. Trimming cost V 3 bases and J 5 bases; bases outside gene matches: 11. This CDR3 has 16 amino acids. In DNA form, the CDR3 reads TGTGCCAGCAGTGACTTTTTGGGACAGGGCGTCGACGAGCAGTACTTC. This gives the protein CASSDFLGQGVDEQYF.

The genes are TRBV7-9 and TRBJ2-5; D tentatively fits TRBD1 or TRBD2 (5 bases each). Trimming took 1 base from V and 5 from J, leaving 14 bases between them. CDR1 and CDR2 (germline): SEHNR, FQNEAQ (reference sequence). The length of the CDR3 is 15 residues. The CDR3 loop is CASSLGPGDLETQYF. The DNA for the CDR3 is TGTGCCAGCAGCTTAGGTCCCGGGGACCTGGAGACCCAGTACTTC.

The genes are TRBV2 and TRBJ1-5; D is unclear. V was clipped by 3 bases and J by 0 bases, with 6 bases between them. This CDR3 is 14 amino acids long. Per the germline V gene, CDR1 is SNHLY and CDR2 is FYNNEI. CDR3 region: CASSERSSNQPQHF. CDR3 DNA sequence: TGTGCCAGCAGTGAGAGGAGTAGCAATCAGCCCCAGCATTTT.

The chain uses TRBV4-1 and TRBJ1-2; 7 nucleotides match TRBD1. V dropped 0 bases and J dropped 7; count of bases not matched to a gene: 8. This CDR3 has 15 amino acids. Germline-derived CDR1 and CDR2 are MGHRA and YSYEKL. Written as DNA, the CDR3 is TGCGCCAGCAGCCAAGATCGTGGAGGGGGCGGTGGCTACACCTTC. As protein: CASSQDRGGGGGYTF.

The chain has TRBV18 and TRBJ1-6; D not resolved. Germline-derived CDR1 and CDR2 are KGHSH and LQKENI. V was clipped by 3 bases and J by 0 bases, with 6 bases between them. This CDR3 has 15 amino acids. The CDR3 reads CASSPLSSYNSPLHF. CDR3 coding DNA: TGTGCCAGCTCACCCTTGAGCTCCTATAATTCACCCCTCCACTTT. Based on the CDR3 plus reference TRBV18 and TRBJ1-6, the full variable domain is NAGVMQNPRHLVRRRGQEARLRCSPMKGHSHVYWYRQLPEEGLKFMVYLQKENIIDESGMPKERFSAEFPKEGPSILRIQQVVRGDSAAYFCASSPLSSYNSPLHFGNGTRLTVT.

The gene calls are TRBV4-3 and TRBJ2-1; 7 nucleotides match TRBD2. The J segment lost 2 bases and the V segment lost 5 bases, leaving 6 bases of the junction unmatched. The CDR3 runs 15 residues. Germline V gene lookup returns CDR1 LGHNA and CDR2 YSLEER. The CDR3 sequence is CASSATGGAYNEQFF. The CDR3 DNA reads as TGCGCCAGCAGCGCCACGGGAGGAGCCTACAATGAGCAGTTCTTC.

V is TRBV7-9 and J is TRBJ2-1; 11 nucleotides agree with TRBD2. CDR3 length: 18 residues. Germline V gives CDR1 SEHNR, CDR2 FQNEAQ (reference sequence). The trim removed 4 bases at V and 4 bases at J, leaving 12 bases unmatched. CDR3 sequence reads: CASSSEQQTSGVYNEQFF. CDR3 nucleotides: TGTGCCAGCAGCTCCGAGCAACAGACTAGCGGGGTATACAATGAGCAGTTCTTC.

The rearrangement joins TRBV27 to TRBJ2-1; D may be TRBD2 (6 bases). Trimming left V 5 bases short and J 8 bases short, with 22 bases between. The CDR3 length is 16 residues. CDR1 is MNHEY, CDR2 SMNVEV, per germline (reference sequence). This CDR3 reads CASSPSTGELTHEQFF. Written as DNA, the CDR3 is TGTGCCAGCAGTCCCTCAACGGGGGAACTCACCCATGAGCAGTTCTTC.

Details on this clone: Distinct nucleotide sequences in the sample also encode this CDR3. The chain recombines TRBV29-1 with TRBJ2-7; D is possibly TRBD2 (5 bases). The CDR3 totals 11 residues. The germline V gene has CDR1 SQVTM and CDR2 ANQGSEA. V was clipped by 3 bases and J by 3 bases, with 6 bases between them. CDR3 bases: TGCAGCGTTGAGAGGGACTACGAGCAGTACTTC. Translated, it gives CSVERDYEQYF.

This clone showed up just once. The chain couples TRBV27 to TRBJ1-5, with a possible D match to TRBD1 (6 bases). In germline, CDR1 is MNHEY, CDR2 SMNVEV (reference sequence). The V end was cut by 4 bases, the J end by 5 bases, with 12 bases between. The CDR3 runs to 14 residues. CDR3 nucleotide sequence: TGTGCCAGCAGTTCTTATCAGGGGTATCAGCCCCAGCATTTT. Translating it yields CASSSYQGYQPQHF.